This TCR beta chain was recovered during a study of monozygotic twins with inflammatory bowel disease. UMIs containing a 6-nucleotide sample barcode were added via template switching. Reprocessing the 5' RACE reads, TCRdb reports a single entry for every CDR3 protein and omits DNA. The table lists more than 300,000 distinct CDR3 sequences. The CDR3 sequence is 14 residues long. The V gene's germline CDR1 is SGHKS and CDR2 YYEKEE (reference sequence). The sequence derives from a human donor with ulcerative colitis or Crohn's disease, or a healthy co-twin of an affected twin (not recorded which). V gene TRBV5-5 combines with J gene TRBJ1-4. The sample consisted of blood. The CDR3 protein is CASSFQGEGEKLFF.